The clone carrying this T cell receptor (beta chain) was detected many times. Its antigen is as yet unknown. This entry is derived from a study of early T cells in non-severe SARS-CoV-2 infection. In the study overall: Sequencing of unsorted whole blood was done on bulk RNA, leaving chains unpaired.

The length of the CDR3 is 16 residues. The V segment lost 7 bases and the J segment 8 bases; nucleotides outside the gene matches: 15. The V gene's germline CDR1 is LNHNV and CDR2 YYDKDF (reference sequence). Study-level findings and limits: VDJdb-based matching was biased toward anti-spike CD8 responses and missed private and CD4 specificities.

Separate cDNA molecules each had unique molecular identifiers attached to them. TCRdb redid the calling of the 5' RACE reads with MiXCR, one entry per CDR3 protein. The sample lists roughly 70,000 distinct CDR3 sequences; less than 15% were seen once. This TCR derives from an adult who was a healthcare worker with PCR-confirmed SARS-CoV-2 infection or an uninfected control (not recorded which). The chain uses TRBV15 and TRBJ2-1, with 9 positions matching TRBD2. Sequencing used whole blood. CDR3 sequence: CATIWGAGGPIDEQFF. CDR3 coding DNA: TGTGCCACCATCTGGGGGGCGGGAGGGCCGATCGATGAGCAGTTCTTC.